Below are 10 T cell receptor beta chains sequenced from a single sample in a study of T cell changes during pregnancy in multiple sclerosis. The method was immunoSEQ multiplex PCR; TCRdb's version includes in-frame clones alone and lacks a portion of them. Of approximately 70,000 clones in the sample, about 91% were seen once. This sample comprised peripheral blood, obtained in the second trimester of pregnancy. The receptor source for this set is a female donor in good health, enrolled as a control in a pregnancy study.

V gene TRBV7-2 combines with J gene TRBJ2-3, with a tentative D call TRBD2 (5 bases). V dropped 3 bases and J dropped 5 bases, with 9 bases sitting between them. CDR1 and CDR2 (germline): SGHTA, FQGNSA. The CDR3 is made up of 13 amino acids. The CDR3 DNA is TGTGCCAGCAGCTTGTCCGGAGGAGATACGCAGTATTTT. Amino acid sequence: CASSLSGGDTQYF.

The chain is built from TRBV28 and TRBJ2-1, with a weak D call TRBD1 (6 bases). Trimming cost V 7 bases and J 7 bases, with 26 bases left between them. The CDR3 consists of 17 residues. Germline-derived CDR1 and CDR2 are MDHEN and SYDVKM. In nucleotides, the CDR3 is TGTGCCAGCATCTTTGGGGGCCCCGATTGGAGTTTTAATGAGCAGTTCTTC. Translation gives CASIFGGPDWSFNEQFF.

V usage is TRBV28 and J usage is TRBJ2-1; TRBD2 might be the D (6 bases). The CDR3 loop spans 15 amino acids. The V gene lost 2 bases and the J gene lost 3 bases, with 11 bases spanning the gap. Germline CDR1 MDHEN, CDR2 SYDVKM. CDR3 DNA: TGTGCCAGCAGTTTAGGGGGGAGAGACTACAATGAGCAGTTCTTC. The encoded protein is CASSLGGRDYNEQFF.

Here the CDR3 DNA reads TGCGCCAGCAGTGGGGGACTAGGGAAAAACACAGATACGCAGTATTTT. This translates into CASSGGLGKNTDTQYF. The chain employs TRBV10-2 and TRBJ2-3, with TRBD2 matching over 8 bases. V lost 4 bases to trimming and J lost 2 bases; unmatched junction nucleotides: 8. The germline V gene encodes CDR1 WSHSY and CDR2 SAAADI. The CDR3 contains 16 residues.

In its sample, this clone was seen once. The V gene is TRBV18, the J gene TRBJ2-7; 9 nucleotides align to TRBD2. V dropped 3 bases and J dropped 5; count of bases not matched to a gene: 8. Germline loops: CDR1 KGHSH, CDR2 LQKENI. There are 15 residues in the CDR3. CDR3 residues: CASSPGVAGVHEQYF. The CDR3 DNA reads as TGTGCCAGCTCACCCGGGGTAGCGGGGGTCCACGAGCAGTACTTC. Full variable domain (remainder filled in from reference TRBV18 and TRBJ2-7): NAGVMQNPRHLVRRRGQEARLRCSPMKGHSHVYWYRQLPEEGLKFMVYLQKENIIDESGMPKERFSAEFPKEGPSILRIQQVVRGDSAAYFCASSPGVAGVHEQYFGPGTRLTVT.

The chain links TRBV7-9 to TRBJ2-3, with D possibly TRBD2 on 5 matching bases. CDR1 SEHNR and CDR2 FQNEAQ come from the germline V gene (reference sequence). The length of the CDR3 is 11 residues. Trimming pared 8 bases from V and 5 bases from J, leaving 8 bases between. CDR3 sequence reads: CASGRGDTQYF. The CDR3 nucleotides are TGTGCCAGCGGGAGAGGAGATACGCAGTATTTT. The whole variable domain, filled in from reference TRBV7-9 and TRBJ2-3, reads DTGVSQNPRHKITKRGQNVTFRCDPISEHNRLYWYRQTLGQGPEFLTYFQNEAQLEKSRLLSDRFSAERPKGSFSTLEIQRTEQGDSAMYLCASGRGDTQYFGPGTRLTVL.

The chain employs TRBV30 and TRBJ1-2; D unclear. CDR1 GTSNPN and CDR2 SVGIG come from the germline V gene (reference sequence). This CDR3 is 14 amino acids long. Trimming removed 4 bases from V and 1 base from J, with 13 bases in between. CDR3 region: CAWNSIPLNYGYTF. The CDR3, as DNA: TGTGCCTGGAACTCGATTCCTCTTAACTATGGCTACACCTTC.

The chain is built from TRBV7-9 and TRBJ2-2; TRBD2 aligns across 14 bases. The CDR3 consists of 18 residues. Trimming at V came to 5 bases and at J to 3 bases, leaving 8 bases not matched to a gene. Germline V gene sequence: CDR1 SEHNR, CDR2 FQNEAQ (reference sequence). The CDR3 DNA reads TGTGCCAGCAGCCCTGGGACTAGCGGGAGAGATCACACCGGGGAGCTGTTTTTT. Its protein product is CASSPGTSGRDHTGELFF.

The chain combines TRBV5-1 with TRBJ2-1; 9 bases line up with TRBD2. This CDR3 comprises 16 residues. J was trimmed by 0 bases and V by 4 bases; bases with no gene match: 5. Germline CDR1 is SGHRS and CDR2 is YFSETQ. Here the CDR3 reads CASSISGGSSYNEQFF. In DNA form, the CDR3 reads TGCGCCAGCAGCATTAGCGGGGGTAGCTCCTACAATGAGCAGTTCTTC.

The chain carries TRBV5-4 and TRBJ1-1, with 7 nucleotides matching TRBD1. V was pared by 4 bases and J by 6 bases, with 9 bases of the junction left unmatched. The CDR3 contains 14 residues. CDR1 is SGHNT and CDR2 is YYREEE in the germline V gene (reference sequence). CDR3 in DNA: TGTGCCAGCAGCCGAGACAGGGAGGTCCCTGAAGCTTTCTTT. Its protein product is CASSRDREVPEAFF.